These T cell receptor beta chains were read from a single sample in a study of post-analysis software for immune sequencing data. TCRdb used MiXCR to reprocess the PCR reads, holding one entry per CDR3 protein. The sample has about 540,000 distinct CDR3 sequences, around 34% seen once. The sample consisted of blood. These receptor sequences come from a girl under 18 with multiple sclerosis. Both conserved end residues are part of each CDR3. The D gene is left open where the match is weak. The size entry is marked missing in some rows and otherwise reads once, few, many or a size class.

cdr3_aa cdr3_nt j_call v_call clone_size d_call
CASSPGEPGPQHF TGTGCCAGCTCACCGGGGGAACCGGGGCCCCAGCATTTT TRBJ1-5 TRBV18 - -
CASSLSGGTDTQDF TGTGCCAGCAGCTTAAGCGGGGGGACAGATACGCAGGATTTT TRBJ2-3 TRBV7-3 - -
CSGLDFDTQYF TGCAGTGGCCTGGACTTCGATACGCAGTATTTT TRBJ2-3 TRBV20-1 few -
CASSLEIARSSYNEQFF TGTGCCAGCAGCTTGGAAATCGCCCGGAGCTCCTACAATGAGCAGTTCTTC TRBJ2-1 TRBV5-8 many -
CSVGRTVGYTDTQYF TGCAGCGTTGGCCGGACAGTAGGATACACAGATACGCAGTATTTT TRBJ2-3 TRBV29-1 - -
CASSPQASPQHF TGTGCCAGCAGCCCCCAAGCGTCCCCCCAGCATTTT TRBJ1-5 TRBV6-6 - -
CASSLEGYTDTQYF TGTGCCAGCAGCTTGGAAGGGTATACAGATACGCAGTATTTT TRBJ2-3 TRBV5-5 many -
CASSQVLGGVGGPRSPQETQYF TGTGCCAGCAGCCAAGTGCTGGGCGGCGTCGGGGGGCCGAGAAGCCCCCAAGAGACCCAGTACTTC TRBJ2-5 TRBV3-1 few -
CASSMTVLTQYF TGTGCCAGCAGCATGACAGTTTTGACGCAGTATTTT TRBJ2-3 TRBV21-1 - -
CASSSTGVYRANVRTF TGTGCCAGCAGTTCCACAGGGGTCTATAGGGCCAACGTCCGGACTTTC TRBJ2-6 TRBV27 - TRBD1
CASTKTGLHEQYF TGTGCCAGCACGAAAACAGGGTTGCACGAGCAGTACTTC TRBJ2-7 TRBV28 - -
CSARDRLGLRYEQYF TGCAGTGCTAGAGATAGGCTGGGACTCCGATACGAGCAGTACTTC TRBJ2-7 TRBV20-1 few -
CASKAATGNTEAFF TGCGCCAGCAAGGCCGCGACAGGGAACACTGAAGCTTTCTTT TRBJ1-1 TRBV10-2 few -
CASRDGVPYEQYF TGTGCCAGCAGGGACGGGGTTCCCTACGAGCAGTACTTC TRBJ2-7 TRBV6-2/TRBV6-3 few -
CASSYSRDTYNEQFF TGTGCCAGCAGTTACTCACGTGATACCTACAATGAGCAGTTCTTC TRBJ2-1 TRBV6-6 - -
CASSYRGLNQPQHF TGTGCCAGCAGTTACAGAGGGTTGAATCAGCCCCAGCATTTT TRBJ1-5 TRBV6-6 - -